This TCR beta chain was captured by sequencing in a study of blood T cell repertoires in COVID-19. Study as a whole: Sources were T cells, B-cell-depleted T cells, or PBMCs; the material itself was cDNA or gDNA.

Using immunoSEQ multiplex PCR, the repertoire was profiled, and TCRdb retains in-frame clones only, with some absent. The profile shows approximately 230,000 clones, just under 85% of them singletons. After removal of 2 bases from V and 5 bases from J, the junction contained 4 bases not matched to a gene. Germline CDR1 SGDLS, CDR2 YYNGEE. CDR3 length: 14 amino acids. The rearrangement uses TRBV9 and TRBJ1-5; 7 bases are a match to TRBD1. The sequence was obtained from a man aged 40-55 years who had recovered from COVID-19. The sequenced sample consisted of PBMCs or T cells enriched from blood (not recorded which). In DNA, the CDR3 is TGTGCCAGCAGCGTTGGAGGGGGCGATCAGCCCCAGCATTTT. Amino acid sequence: CASSVGGGDQPQHF.